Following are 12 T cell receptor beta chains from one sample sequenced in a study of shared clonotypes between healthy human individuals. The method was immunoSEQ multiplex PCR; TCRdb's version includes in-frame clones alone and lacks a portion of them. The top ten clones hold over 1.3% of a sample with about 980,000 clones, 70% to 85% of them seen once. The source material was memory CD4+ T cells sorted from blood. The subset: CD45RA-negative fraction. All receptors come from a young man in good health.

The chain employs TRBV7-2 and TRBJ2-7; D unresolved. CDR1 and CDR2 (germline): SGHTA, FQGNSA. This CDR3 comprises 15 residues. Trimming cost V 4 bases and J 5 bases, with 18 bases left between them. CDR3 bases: TGTGCCAGCAGCTCCTCTCCTGCGTGGAGTGACGAGCAGTACTTC. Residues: CASSSSPAWSDEQYF.

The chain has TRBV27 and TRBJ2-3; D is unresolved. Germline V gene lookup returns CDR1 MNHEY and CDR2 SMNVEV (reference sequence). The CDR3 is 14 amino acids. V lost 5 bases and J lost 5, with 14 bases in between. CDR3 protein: CASSPRVSRDTQYF. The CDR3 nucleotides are TGTGCCAGCAGTCCAAGGGTCAGCCGAGATACGCAGTATTTT.

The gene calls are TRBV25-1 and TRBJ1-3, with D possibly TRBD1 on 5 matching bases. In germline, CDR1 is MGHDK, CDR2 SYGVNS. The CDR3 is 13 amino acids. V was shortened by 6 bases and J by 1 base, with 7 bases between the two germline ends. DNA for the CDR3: TGTGCCAGCAGCAGGGCTTCTGGAAACACCATATATTTT. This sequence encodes CASSRASGNTIYF.

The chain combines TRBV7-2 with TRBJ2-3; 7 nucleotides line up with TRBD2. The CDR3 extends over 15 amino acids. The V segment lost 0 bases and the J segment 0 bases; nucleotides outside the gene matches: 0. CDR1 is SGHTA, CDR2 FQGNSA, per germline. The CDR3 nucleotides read TGTGCCAGCAGCTTAGCGGGAGGGAGCACAGATACGCAGTATTTT. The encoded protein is CASSLAGGSTDTQYF.

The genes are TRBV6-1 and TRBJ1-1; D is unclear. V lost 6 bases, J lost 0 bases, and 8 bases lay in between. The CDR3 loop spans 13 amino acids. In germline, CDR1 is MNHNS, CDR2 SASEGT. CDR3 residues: CASSPSMNTEAFF. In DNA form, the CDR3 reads TGTGCCAGCAGCCCGAGCATGAACACTGAAGCTTTCTTT.

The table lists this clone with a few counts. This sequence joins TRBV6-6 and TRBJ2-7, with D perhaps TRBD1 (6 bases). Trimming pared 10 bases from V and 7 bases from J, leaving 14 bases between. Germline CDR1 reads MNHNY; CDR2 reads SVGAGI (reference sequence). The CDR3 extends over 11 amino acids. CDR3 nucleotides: TGTGCCATCCAAAATAGGGGGGAGCAGTACTTC. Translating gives CAIQNRGEQYF.

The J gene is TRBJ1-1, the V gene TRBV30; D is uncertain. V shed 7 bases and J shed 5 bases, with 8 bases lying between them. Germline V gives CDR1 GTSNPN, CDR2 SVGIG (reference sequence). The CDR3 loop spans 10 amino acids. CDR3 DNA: TGTGCCTCGACGGGGACTGAAGCTTTCTTT. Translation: CASTGTEAFF.

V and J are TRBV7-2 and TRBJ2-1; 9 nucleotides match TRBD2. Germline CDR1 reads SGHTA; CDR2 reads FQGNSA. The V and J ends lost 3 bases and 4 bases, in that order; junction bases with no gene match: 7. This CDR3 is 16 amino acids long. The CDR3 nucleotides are TGTGCCAGCAGCTTGGGAGGCGGGAGGGGTTACAATGAGCAGTTCTTC. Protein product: CASSLGGGRGYNEQFF.

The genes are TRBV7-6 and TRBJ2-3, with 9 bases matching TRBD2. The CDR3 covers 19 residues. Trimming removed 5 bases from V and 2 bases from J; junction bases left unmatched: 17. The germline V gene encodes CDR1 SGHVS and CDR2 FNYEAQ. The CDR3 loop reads CASSLNTANLAGLTDTQYF. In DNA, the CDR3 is TGTGCCAGCAGCCTGAACACCGCGAATCTAGCGGGACTCACAGATACGCAGTATTTT. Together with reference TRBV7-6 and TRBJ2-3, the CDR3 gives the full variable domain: GAGVSQSPRYKVTKRGQDVALRCDPISGHVSLYWYRQALGQGPEFLTYFNYEAQQDKSGLPNDRFSAERPEGSISTLTIQRTEQRDSAMYRCASSLNTANLAGLTDTQYFGPGTRLTVL.

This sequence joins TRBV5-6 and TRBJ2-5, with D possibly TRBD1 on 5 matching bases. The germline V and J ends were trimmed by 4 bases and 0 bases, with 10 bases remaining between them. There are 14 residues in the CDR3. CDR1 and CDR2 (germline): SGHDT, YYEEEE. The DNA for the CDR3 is TGTGCCAGCAGCCTGGGGCTAAACCAAGAGACCCAGTACTTC. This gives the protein CASSLGLNQETQYF.

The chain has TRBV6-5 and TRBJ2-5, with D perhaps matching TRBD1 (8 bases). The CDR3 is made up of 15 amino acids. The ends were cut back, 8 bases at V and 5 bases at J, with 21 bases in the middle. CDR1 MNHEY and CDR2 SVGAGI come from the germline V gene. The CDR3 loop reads CASGGDRLPGETQYF. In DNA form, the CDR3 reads TGTGCCAGCGGGGGGGACAGGCTCCCTGGGGAGACCCAGTACTTC.

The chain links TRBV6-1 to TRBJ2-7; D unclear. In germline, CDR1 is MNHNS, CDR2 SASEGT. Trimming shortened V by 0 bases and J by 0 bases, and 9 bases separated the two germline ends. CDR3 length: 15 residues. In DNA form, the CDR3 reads TGTGCCAGCAGTGAAGCCACACCCGCCTCCTACGAGCAGTACTTC. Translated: CASSEATPASYEQYF.